This passage covers 27 T cell receptor beta chains from one sample sequenced in a study of identical twins (dated by TCRdb to about 2016). The library was produced with 5' RACE. TCRdb shows the sequencer as Illumina HiSeq 2000. The public reads were reprocessed in TCRdb via fastp at Q25 and MiXCR, keeping in-frame beta chains. Each entry is one CDR3 protein sequence, shown with its most common DNA and genes. In all, the sample holds approximately 220,000 distinct CDR3 sequences, and 7.5% of those were seen once. Around 1.8% of the sample is in the top ten clones. These same data were also listed under a study on yellow fever vaccine responses in identical twins.

Sequences were obtained from memory (CD45RO+) T cells sorted from blood. Explained via the paper, the cell subset or site label denotes: CD45RO+ enriched T cells. The source is a woman between 18 and 29 years old in good health.

This clonotype occurred many times. The genes are TRBV20-1 and TRBJ1-2; TRBD1 agrees at 10 bases. Trimming removed 4 bases from V and 4 bases from J; junction bases left unmatched: 9. CDR1 is DFQATT, CDR2 SNEGSKA, per germline (reference sequence). The CDR3 totals 15 residues. CDR3 region: CSATTAGQGGYGYTF. CDR3 bases: TGCAGTGCTACAACAGCTGGACAGGGGGGCTATGGCTACACCTTC.

The sample holds a few counts of this clonotype. This chain uses TRBV28 with TRBJ2-1; 10 bases fit TRBD2. There are 14 residues in the CDR3. CDR1 MDHEN and CDR2 SYDVKM come from the germline V gene. V dropped 7 bases and J dropped 1; count of bases not matched to a gene: 1. Written as DNA, the CDR3 is TGTGCCAGCACTAGCGGGGGATCCTACAATGAGCAGTTCTTC. Its translation: CASTSGGSYNEQFF.

This clonotype was seen many times. CDR3 nucleotides: TGTGCCAGCAGCTCGCGGACTAGCACAGATACGCAGTATTTT. Protein: CASSSRTSTDTQYF. This sequence joins TRBV7-9 and TRBJ2-3, with a tentative D call TRBD2 (5 bases). Germline V gene sequence: CDR1 SEHNR, CDR2 FQNEAQ (reference sequence). The CDR3 sequence is 14 residues long. V lost 4 bases, J lost 0 bases, and 8 bases lay in between.

The rearrangement joins TRBV7-2 to TRBJ2-7, with D maybe TRBD1 (6 bases). Trimming stripped 5 bases from V and 1 base from J, with 12 bases between. The CDR3 runs 14 residues. The germline V gene has CDR1 SGHTA and CDR2 FQGNSA. As DNA, the CDR3 is TGTGCCAGCAGCCCAGACAGGATATCCTACGAGCAGTACTTC. Residues: CASSPDRISYEQYF.

This clonotype was seen repeatedly, ten times or more. The chain employs TRBV5-6 and TRBJ1-5, with D unclear. Trimming shortened V by 2 bases and J by 4 bases, and 13 bases separated the two germline ends. The CDR3 totals 15 residues. CDR1 and CDR2 (germline): SGHDT, YYEEEE. CDR3 in DNA: TGTGCCAGCAGCTTCTTTCAGGTGACTAATCAGCCCCAGCATTTT. Its protein product is CASSFFQVTNQPQHF.

The sample holds many counts of this clonotype. This chain uses TRBV7-2 with TRBJ2-7; maybe TRBD2 (6 bases). The V end was cut by 1 base, the J end by 4 bases, with 11 bases between. Looked up from germline, CDR1 is SGHTA and CDR2 is FQGNSA. This CDR3 contains 14 residues. CDR3 loop: CASSLVAGQYEQYF. CDR3 sequence (DNA): TGTGCCAGCAGCTTAGTGGCGGGGCAATACGAGCAGTACTTC.

The chain combines TRBV12-3 or TRBV12-4 with TRBJ2-5; D possibly corresponds to TRBD2 (5 bases). There are 11 residues in the CDR3. Deletions cut 8 bases from V and 3 bases from J, with 7 bases between. The DNA for the CDR3 is TGTGCCAGCGCGGGCGAAGAGACCCAGTACTTC. Translating gives CASAGEETQYF.

The chain links TRBV10-3 to TRBJ1-1; 7 positions match TRBD1. After removal of 4 bases from V and 1 base from J, the junction contained 3 bases not matched to a gene. The CDR3 runs 14 residues. Looked up from germline, CDR1 is ENHRY and CDR2 is SYGVKD. The chain's CDR3 is CAISGRTGNTEAFF. The CDR3 region has the DNA TGTGCCATCAGTGGACGGACAGGGAACACTGAAGCTTTCTTT.

This chain links TRBV6-1 with TRBJ1-4; D might be TRBD1 (5 bases). The CDR3 totals 16 residues. From germline, CDR1 is MNHNS and CDR2 SASEGT. V lost 4 bases and J 8 bases, leaving 20 bases between the germline ends. As DNA, the CDR3 is TGTGCCAGCAGTGCCCTGGGGGGTGGCGTGCCCGAAAAACTGTTTTTT. It is translated as CASSALGGGVPEKLFF.

The sample holds a few counts of this clonotype. The chain links TRBV28 to TRBJ1-2; D call uncertain. CDR3 length equals 13 residues. The V and J ends lost 3 bases and 7 bases respectively, with 12 bases between them. Germline loops: CDR1 MDHEN, CDR2 SYDVKM. CDR3 protein: CASSLLEPGGYTF. The CDR3 DNA follows: TGTGCCAGCAGTTTGCTCGAACCGGGTGGCTACACCTTC.

This clonotype was counted a few times. This sequence may be a read error, since a much larger clone differs from it by one base. J is TRBJ2-5 and V is TRBV20-1; TRBD1 matches at 7 bases. This CDR3 has 15 amino acids. V was pared by 6 bases and J by 5 bases, with 15 bases of the junction left unmatched. Germline assignment: CDR1 DFQATT and CDR2 SNEGSKA (reference sequence). CDR3 DNA sequence: TGCAGTGCCGAACCCTCCGGGACAGCGAGGGAGACCCAGTACTTC. This codes for CSAEPSGTARETQYF.

The V gene is TRBV9, the J gene TRBJ2-2; tentative D call: TRBD2 (6 bases). Germline V lookup: CDR1 SGDLS, CDR2 YYNGEE. V lost 0 bases and J lost 0, with 6 bases in between. The CDR3 runs to 15 residues. The CDR3 sequence: CASSVVAANTGELFF. As DNA, the CDR3 is TGTGCCAGCAGCGTAGTAGCGGCGAACACCGGGGAGCTGTTTTTT.

This clonotype was seen more than once but under ten times. The V and J genes are TRBV7-9 and TRBJ2-7; 8 bases line up with TRBD1. Germline trimming cut 0 bases from V and 12 bases from J; bases unmatched to any gene: 4. The CDR3 totals 12 residues. In germline, CDR1 is SEHNR, CDR2 FQNEAQ (reference sequence). This chain's CDR3 is CASSLADRVWYF. CDR3 coding DNA: TGTGCCAGCAGCTTAGCGGACAGGGTATGGTACTTC.

The chain combines TRBV14 with TRBJ2-2, with TRBD1 matching 7 bases. The germline gives CDR1 SGHDN, CDR2 FVKESK. Trimming took 0 bases from V and 7 from J; bases not matched to a gene: 11. The CDR3 runs to 17 residues. DNA of the CDR3: TGTGCCAGCAGCCAAGATTTGACAGGGAGTTATGGCGGGGAGCTGTTTTTT. Amino acid sequence: CASSQDLTGSYGGELFF. Full variable domain (rest looked up from reference TRBV14 and TRBJ2-2): EAGVTQFPSHSVIEKGQTVTLRCDPISGHDNLYWYRRVMGKEIKFLLHFVKESKQDESGMPNNRFLAERTGGTYSTLKVQPAELEDSGVYFCASSQDLTGSYGGELFFGEGSRLTVL.

The rearrangement uses TRBV2 and TRBJ2-5; 9 bases are shared with TRBD2. V lost 5 bases and J lost 2; bases outside the gene matches: 9. The V gene's germline CDR1 is SNHLY and CDR2 FYNNEI. This CDR3 spans 16 amino acids. The CDR3 sequence: CASSTKAGGKQETQYF. The CDR3 DNA follows: TGTGCCAGCAGTACGAAAGCGGGGGGTAAACAAGAGACCCAGTACTTC. Combining the CDR3 with reference TRBV2 and TRBJ2-5 gives the whole variable domain EPEVTQTPSHQVTQMGQEVILRCVPISNHLYFYWYRQILGQKVEFLVSFYNNEISEKSEIFDDQFSVERPDGSNFTLKIRSTKLEDSAMYFCASSTKAGGKQETQYFGPGTRLLVL.

The chain carries TRBV7-3 and TRBJ2-7; D is ambiguous. Looked up from germline, CDR1 is SGHTA and CDR2 is FQGTGA. This CDR3 spans 14 amino acids. V lost 1 base and J lost 2, with 9 bases in between. The CDR3 DNA follows: TGTGCCAGCAGCTTAAGGGCCAGGCCCTACGAGCAGTACTTC. Encoded protein: CASSLRARPYEQYF.

This sequence joins TRBV27 and TRBJ2-1; TRBD2 might be the D (6 bases). Trimming removed 5 bases from V and 6 bases from J, with 20 bases in between. This CDR3 region has 16 residues. The germline V gene has CDR1 MNHEY and CDR2 SMNVEV (reference sequence). The CDR3 nucleotides read TGTGCCAGCAGTGCAACCAGCGTCCAGGGAGGCAATGAGCAGTTCTTC. It translates to CASSATSVQGGNEQFF.

This clonotype was seen at least ten times. The chain has TRBV3-1 and TRBJ2-3; the match to TRBD2 covers 14 bases. The CDR3 is made up of 18 amino acids. In germline, CDR1 is LGHDT, CDR2 YNNKEL (reference sequence). V gave up 4 bases and J gave up 1 base; unmatched junction bases: 7. The CDR3 spells CASSRGTSGSIGTDTQYF. In DNA, the CDR3 is TGTGCCAGCAGCCGTGGGACTAGCGGGAGCATCGGCACAGATACGCAGTATTTT.

This clonotype was counted a few times. The chain recombines TRBV3-1 with TRBJ2-1; D is undetermined. V dropped 4 bases and J dropped 4 bases, with 17 bases sitting between them. CDR1 is LGHDT, CDR2 YNNKEL, per germline (reference sequence). The CDR3 contains 16 residues. The CDR3 bases are TGTGCCAGCAGCCCACCCTTGAAGGGCCTTTACAATGAGCAGTTCTTC. As protein: CASSPPLKGLYNEQFF.

Ten or more counts support this clonotype. At one end the junction does not follow the germline gene, possibly because of a read error. V is TRBV29-1 and J is TRBJ1-1; D call uncertain. CDR1 and CDR2 from the germline V gene are SQVTM and ANQGSEA. The CDR3 loop spans 13 amino acids. The CDR3: CSVAGRMNTQAFF. CDR3 nucleotides: TGCAGCGTTGCGGGCAGAATGAACACTCAAGCTTTCTTT.

The chain employs TRBV7-6 and TRBJ2-1, with 8 bases aligning to TRBD1. CDR3 size: 15 residues. Germline V gene data show CDR1 as SGHVS and CDR2 as FNYEAQ. V dropped 6 bases and J dropped 6; count of bases not matched to a gene: 10. The CDR3 bases are TGTGCCAGCAGGCTTACAACAGGGGGGATCAATGAGCAGTTCTTC. Protein sequence: CASRLTTGGINEQFF. The full variable domain, completed using reference TRBV7-6 and TRBJ2-1, is GAGVSQSPRYKVTKRGQDVALRCDPISGHVSLYWYRQALGQGPEFLTYFNYEAQQDKSGLPNDRFSAERPEGSISTLTIQRTEQRDSAMYRCASRLTTGGINEQFFGPGTRLTVL.

This clonotype was counted only a few times. The CDR3 protein is CASSYRQGGEKLFF. The CDR3 nucleotides read TGTGCCAGCAGTTACCGACAGGGAGGAGAAAAACTGTTTTTT. The rearrangement uses TRBV6-5 and TRBJ1-4; 7 positions match TRBD1. Germline V gene data show CDR1 as MNHEY and CDR2 as SVGAGI. V dropped 2 bases and J dropped 8; count of bases not matched to a gene: 5. This CDR3 is 14 amino acids long.

CDR3 amino acids: CASIAGTARGYGYTF. The CDR3 DNA reads TGTGCCAGCATTGCCGGGACAGCTCGAGGCTATGGCTACACCTTC. This chain connects TRBV6-1 to TRBJ1-2; 7 bases are a match to TRBD1. The V gene's germline CDR1 is MNHNS and CDR2 SASEGT. The J segment lost 4 bases and the V segment lost 7 bases, leaving 12 bases of the junction unmatched. The CDR3 is 15 amino acids.

The chain is built from TRBV10-3 and TRBJ2-7; 7 nucleotides align to TRBD2. Germline values: CDR1 ENHRY, CDR2 SYGVKD. The CDR3 has 13 residues. The V segment lost 7 bases and the J segment 9 bases; nucleotides outside the gene matches: 12. Here the CDR3 reads CAIKFAGDGAQYF. The CDR3 region has the DNA TGTGCCATCAAATTTGCGGGGGACGGCGCGCAGTACTTC.

J is TRBJ1-2 and V is TRBV7-6; D perhaps matches TRBD1 (6 bases). Germline V gene sequence: CDR1 SGHVS, CDR2 FNYEAQ. This CDR3 region has 15 residues. Trimming removed 5 bases from V and 4 bases from J, with 17 bases in between. This CDR3 reads CASSQEGGFAYGYTF. CDR3 in DNA: TGTGCCAGCAGCCAGGAGGGGGGATTTGCCTATGGCTACACCTTC.

This clonotype was detected ten times or more. In nucleotides, the CDR3 is TGTGCCAGCAGCCCCCGGGGGTTTGATGAGCAGTTCTTC. Its translation is CASSPRGFDEQFF. The V and J genes are TRBV7-9 and TRBJ2-1; tentative D call: TRBD2 (6 bases). Germline V gene lookup returns CDR1 SEHNR and CDR2 FQNEAQ (reference sequence). V was shortened by 5 bases and J by 8 bases, with 13 bases between the two germline ends. The CDR3 contains 13 residues.

The rearrangement links TRBV6-2 or TRBV6-3 to TRBJ2-1, with D tentatively TRBD1 (6 bases). The ends were cut back, 6 bases at V and 2 bases at J, with 8 bases in the middle. There are 13 residues in the CDR3. CDR1 and CDR2 (germline): MNHEY, SVGEGT. In DNA form, the CDR3 reads TGTGCCAGCAGGGGGGACACCTACAATGAGCAGTTCTTC. Its translation is CASRGDTYNEQFF.